These T cell receptor beta chains were read from a single sample in a study of CD8+ T cells in alopecia areata. TCRdb keeps only in-frame clones here, not all; method: immunoSEQ multiplex PCR. The sample lists about 110,000 clones, 45% to 60% occurring once. Sequenced material: NKG2D-low CD8+ T cells sorted from blood. The origin of the receptors is a human donor with alopecia areata. The CDR3 runs from the conserved cysteine through the conserved F or W. A D gene is named only where the DNA matches it firmly. Not all rows give a size; the values are once, few, many and, for expanded clones, a class.

d_gene	len	v_gene	j_gene	abundance	CDR3aa	CDR3nt
TRBD2	15	TRBV28	TRBJ2-1	once	CASSELGTSDNEQFF	TGTGCCAGCAGCGAGTTGGGGACTAGTGACAATGAGCAGTTCTTC
.	15	TRBV28	TRBJ2-1	once	CASSFNRVAYNEQFF	TGTGCCAGCAGTTTTAACAGGGTGGCCTACAATGAGCAGTTCTTC
.	14	TRBV6-6	TRBJ1-1	.	CASLRPAVNTEAFF	TGTGCCAGCCTACGGCCAGCGGTAAACACTGAAGCTTTCTTT
.	17	TRBV4-1	TRBJ2-1	.	CASSQDIGSGSYNEQFF	TGCGCCAGCAGCCAAGACATAGGGTCCGGATCCTACAATGAGCAGTTCTTC
.	15	TRBV5-6	TRBJ2-7	once	CASSLGLANSYEQYF	TGTGCCAGCAGCCTCGGCCTAGCGAACTCCTACGAGCAGTACTTC
TRBD1	16	TRBV5-1	TRBJ2-2	.	CASSTDRGLITGELFF	TGCGCCAGCAGCACGGACAGGGGGCTGATCACCGGGGAGCTGTTTTTT
.	13	TRBV29-1	TRBJ2-3	few	CSEQGGRTDTQYF	TGCAGCGAACAGGGGGGGCGCACAGATACGCAGTATTTT
.	17	TRBV7-9	TRBJ2-7	few	CASTPEGRFVGRDEQYF	TGTGCCAGCACCCCAGAGGGGCGATTTGTGGGACGGGACGAGCAGTACTTC
.	13	TRBV10-1	TRBJ2-1	medium-sized	CASSEVHANEQFF	TGCGCCAGCAGTGAGGTGCATGCCAATGAGCAGTTCTTC
.	12	TRBV5-1	TRBJ1-1	.	CASSLLGKRAFF	TGCGCCAGCAGCTTGTTAGGGAAGAGAGCTTTCTTT
TRBD1	15	TRBV27	TRBJ1-5	.	CASSLWGQGGQPQHF	TGTGCCAGCAGTTTATGGGGGCAGGGGGGTCAGCCCCAGCATTTT
TRBD2	16	TRBV19	TRBJ2-1	few	CASTATSGSWYNEQFF	TGTGCCAGTACCGCGACTAGCGGGAGTTGGTACAATGAGCAGTTCTTC
.	13	TRBV5-1	TRBJ2-2	.	CASSVGSSGELFF	TGCGCCAGCAGCGTTGGTAGTTCCGGGGAGCTGTTTTTT
.	13	TRBV10-3	TRBJ2-1	few	CASGGESYNEQFF	TGTGCCTCCGGCGGGGAGAGTTACAATGAGCAGTTCTTC
TRBD1	14	TRBV5-6	TRBJ2-7	once	CASSYGTGAYEQYF	TGTGCCAGCAGCTACGGGACAGGGGCTTACGAGCAGTACTTC
.	15	TRBV6-5	TRBJ2-7	.	CASSYSEEQHYEQYF	TGTGCCAGCAGTTACTCCGAAGAACAGCACTACGAGCAGTACTTC
.	14	TRBV5-1	TRBJ2-4	few	CASSLESGLDIQYF	TGCGCCAGCAGCTTGGAGAGCGGTTTGGACATTCAGTACTTC
.	12	TRBV27	TRBJ2-3	.	CASSMDSRTQYF	TGTGCCAGCAGTATGGACAGCCGTACGCAGTATTTT
.	14	TRBV6-5	TRBJ1-3	.	CASSYAGAGNTTYF	TGTGCCAGCAGTTACGCAGGGGCTGGAAACACCACATATTTT
.	19	TRBV29-1	TRBJ2-7	.	CSVEGRSKSPRGATYEQYF	TGCAGCGTTGAAGGCAGGTCCAAATCACCCAGGGGGGCAACCTACGAGCAGTACTTC
TRBD2	15	TRBV27	TRBJ2-1	.	CASSRTSGSYNEQFF	TGTGCCAGCAGTAGGACTAGCGGGAGCTACAATGAGCAGTTCTTC
.	13	TRBV13	TRBJ1-2	.	CASSFDRNYGYTF	TGTGCCAGCAGCTTCGACAGGAACTATGGCTACACCTTC
TRBD1	15	TRBV28	TRBJ2-3	.	CASSLRDRGTDTQYF	TGTGCCAGCAGTTTACGGGACAGAGGCACAGATACGCAGTATTTT
.	13	TRBV7-9	TRBJ1-1	medium-sized	CASSSWGETEAFF	TGTGCCAGCAGCTCTTGGGGGGAAACTGAAGCTTTCTTT
TRBD1	13	TRBV6-5	TRBJ2-7	.	CASSPGTGYEQYF	TGTGCCAGCAGTCCCGGGACAGGGTACGAGCAGTACTTC
.	16	TRBV25-1	TRBJ2-3	.	CASSEPYSKSTDTQYF	TGTGCCAGCAGTGAACCCTACTCAAAATCCACAGATACGCAGTATTTT
.	13	TRBV12-5	TRBJ2-1	.	CASGYLAYNEQFF	TGTGCTAGTGGTTACTTAGCATACAATGAGCAGTTCTTC
.	15	TRBV29-1	TRBJ2-7	few	CSVEGFGSETYEQYF	TGCAGCGTTGAAGGGTTCGGGAGCGAAACCTACGAGCAGTACTTC
.	15	TRBV13	TRBJ2-7	.	CASSLAGTPNYEQYF	TGTGCCAGCAGCTTAGCAGGGACACCCAACTACGAGCAGTACTTC
.	15	TRBV30	TRBJ2-3	.	CAWNLGAGNTDTQYF	TGTGCCTGGAACCTAGGGGCCGGTAACACAGATACGCAGTATTTT
.	14	TRBV7-9	TRBJ1-2	.	CASSAQTDYYGYTF	TGTGCCAGCAGCGCTCAGACCGATTACTATGGCTACACCTTC
TRBD2	14	TRBV9	TRBJ2-1	.	CASSGLAGSNEQFF	TGTGCCAGCAGTGGACTAGCGGGAAGCAATGAGCAGTTCTTC
TRBD1	16	TRBV4-1	TRBJ1-5	few	CASSQERGQGSQPQHF	TGCGCCAGCAGCCAAGAGAGAGGACAGGGAAGTCAGCCCCAGCATTTT